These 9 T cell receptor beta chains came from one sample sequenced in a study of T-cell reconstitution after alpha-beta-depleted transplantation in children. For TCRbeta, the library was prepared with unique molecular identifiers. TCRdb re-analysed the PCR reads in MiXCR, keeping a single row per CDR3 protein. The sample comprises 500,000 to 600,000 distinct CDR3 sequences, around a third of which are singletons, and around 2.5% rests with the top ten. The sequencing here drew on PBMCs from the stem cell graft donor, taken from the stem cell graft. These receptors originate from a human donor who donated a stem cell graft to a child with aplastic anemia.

CDR3 nucleotide sequence: TGTGCCAGCAGCACGCGACAGGGGAGCAATCAGCCCCAGCATTTT. It yields the protein CASSTRQGSNQPQHF. The rearrangement joins TRBV7-2 to TRBJ1-5, with TRBD1 matching over 8 bases. Trimming cost V 5 bases and J 1 base; bases outside gene matches: 4. Germline CDR1 reads SGHTA; CDR2 reads FQGNSA. The CDR3 sequence is 15 residues long.

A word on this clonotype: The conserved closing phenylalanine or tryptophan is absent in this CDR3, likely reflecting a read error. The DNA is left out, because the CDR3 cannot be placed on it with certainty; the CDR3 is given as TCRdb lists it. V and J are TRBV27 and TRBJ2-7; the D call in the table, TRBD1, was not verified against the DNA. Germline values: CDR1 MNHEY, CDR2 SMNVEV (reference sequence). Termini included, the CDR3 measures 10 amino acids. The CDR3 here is CAAGLGQGAL.

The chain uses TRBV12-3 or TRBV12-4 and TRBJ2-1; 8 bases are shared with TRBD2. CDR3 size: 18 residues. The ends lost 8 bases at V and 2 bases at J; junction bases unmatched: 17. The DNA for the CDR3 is TGTGCCAGCGGTAGGACTAGCCGAATCCCCGTCACCTACAATGAGCAGTTCTTC. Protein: CASGRTSRIPVTYNEQFF.

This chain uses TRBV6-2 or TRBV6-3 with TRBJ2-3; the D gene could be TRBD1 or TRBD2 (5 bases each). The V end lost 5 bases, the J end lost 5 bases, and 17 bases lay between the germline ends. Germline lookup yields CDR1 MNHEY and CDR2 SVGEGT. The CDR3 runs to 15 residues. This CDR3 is CASSRRDRGGDTQYF. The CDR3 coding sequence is TGTGCCAGCAGTCGACGGGACCGAGGTGGAGATACGCAGTATTTT.

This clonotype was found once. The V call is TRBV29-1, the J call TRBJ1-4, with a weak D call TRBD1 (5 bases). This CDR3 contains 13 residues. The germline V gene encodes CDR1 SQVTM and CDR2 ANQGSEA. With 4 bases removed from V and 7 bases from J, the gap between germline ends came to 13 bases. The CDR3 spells CSVVDWQGEKLFF. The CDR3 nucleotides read TGCAGCGTTGTTGACTGGCAGGGTGAAAAACTGTTTTTT.

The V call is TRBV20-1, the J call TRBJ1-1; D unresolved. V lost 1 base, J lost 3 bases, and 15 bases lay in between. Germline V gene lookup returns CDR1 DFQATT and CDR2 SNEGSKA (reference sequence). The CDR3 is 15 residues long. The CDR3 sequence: CSARGRSRSYTEAFF. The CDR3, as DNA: TGCAGTGCTAGAGGCAGAAGCAGGAGTTACACTGAAGCTTTCTTT.

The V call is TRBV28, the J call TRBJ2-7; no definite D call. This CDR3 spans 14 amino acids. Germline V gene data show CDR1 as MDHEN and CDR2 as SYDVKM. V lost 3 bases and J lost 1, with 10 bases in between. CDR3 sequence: CASSLQRLSYEQYF. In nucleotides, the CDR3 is TGTGCCAGCAGTTTGCAAAGGTTGTCCTACGAGCAGTACTTC.

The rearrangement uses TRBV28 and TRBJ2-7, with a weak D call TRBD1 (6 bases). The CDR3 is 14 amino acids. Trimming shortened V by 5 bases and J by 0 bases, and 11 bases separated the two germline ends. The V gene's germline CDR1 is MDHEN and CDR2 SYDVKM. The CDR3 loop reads CASSTPDSSYEQYF. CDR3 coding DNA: TGTGCCAGCAGTACTCCGGACAGCTCCTACGAGCAGTACTTC.

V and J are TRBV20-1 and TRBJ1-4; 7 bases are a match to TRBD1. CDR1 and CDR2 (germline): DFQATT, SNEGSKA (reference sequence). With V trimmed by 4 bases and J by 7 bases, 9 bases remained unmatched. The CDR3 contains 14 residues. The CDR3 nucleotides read TGCAGTGCTATAAAAATTACAGGGGTTGAAAAACTGTTTTTT. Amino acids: CSAIKITGVEKLFF.